This T cell receptor beta chain was profiled in a study of shared T cell receptors in the human thymus. Looked up from germline, CDR1 is MNHEY and CDR2 is SVGAGI. CDR3 length: 14 residues. Unmatched junction bases numbered 5, after V lost 6 bases and J lost 4 bases. Assay used: immunoSEQ multiplex PCR; TCRdb lists only in-frame clones, some missing. The repertoire holds hundreds of thousands of clones, with 87% as singletons. The same data also contributed to another study, on human thymus T cells. This second report adds: Resections that were taken during corrective heart surgery supplied the thymus tissue. Both thymic and peripheral blood repertoires showed apparently biased V and J usage. Related research reported highly overlapping thymic repertoires among unrelated individuals.

Sequencing was done on a sample of thymocytes. The receptor was isolated from a boy under two years old with a congenital heart defect. The V and J genes are TRBV6-5 and TRBJ2-5; TRBD2 agrees at 10 bases. CDR3 in amino acids: CASRVLAGVETQYF. CDR3 nucleotide sequence: TGTGCCAGCAGGGTCCTAGCGGGAGTAGAGACCCAGTACTTC.